Below are 25 T cell receptor beta chains sequenced from a single sample in a study of regulatory T cells in long-lasting Graves disease. Sequencing libraries for TCR beta were prepared with iRepertoire HTBI primers and Arm-PCR of CDR3 regions. TCRdb re-derived calls from the multiplex PCR reads in MiXCR, one entry per CDR3 protein. Among 500,000 to 800,000 distinct CDR3 sequences listed, 30% were seen once. The time point is: persistent/refractory GD, antithyroid drugs over 5 years with positive TRAb. PBMCs provided the RNA from which the TCR library was made. The input for sequencing was peripheral blood mononuclear cells (PBMCs), taken when the disease was refractory, from a patient treated with antithyroid drugs. The receptors stem from a female donor with Graves disease.

V is TRBV20-1 and J is TRBJ2-7; weak D call: TRBD1 (6 bases). The V and J ends lost 4 bases and 4 bases respectively, with 17 bases between them. The CDR3 contains 14 residues. Germline V gene lookup returns CDR1 DFQATT and CDR2 SNEGSKA (reference sequence). DNA for the CDR3: TGCAGTGCTACAGAGCAGGGGTTTGTTTACGAGCAGTACTTC. Encoded protein: CSATEQGFVYEQYF.

The genes are TRBV5-1 and TRBJ1-1; D is unclear. The CDR3 has 15 residues. From germline, CDR1 is SGHRS and CDR2 YFSETQ. Deletions cut 0 bases from V and 8 bases from J, with 17 bases between. The CDR3 DNA sequence: TGCGCCAGCAGCTTGGCGATAAAGCAGCTTCCAGAAGCTTTCTTT. This sequence encodes CASSLAIKQLPEAFF.

This clonotype appeared many times. The chain has TRBV12-3 or TRBV12-4 and TRBJ1-1; D possibly corresponds to TRBD1 (6 bases). V was pared by 8 bases and J by 0 bases, with 13 bases between. This CDR3 spans 14 amino acids. The chain's CDR3 is CASRNRDMNTEAFF. As DNA, the CDR3 is TGTGCCAGCCGAAACAGGGACATGAACACTGAAGCTTTCTTT.

This clonotype was detected only a few times. V and J are TRBV18 and TRBJ1-1; the match to TRBD1 covers 9 bases. Germline CDR1 KGHSH, CDR2 LQKENI. The V and J ends lost 4 bases and 10 bases, in that order; junction bases with no gene match: 7. The CDR3 spans 13 residues. For the CDR3, the DNA is TGTGCCAGCTCACAAACACAGGGGGCAGGAGCTTTCTTT. It specifies CASSQTQGAGAFF. Supplemented by reference TRBV18 and TRBJ1-1, the full variable domain reads NAGVMQNPRHLVRRRGQEARLRCSPMKGHSHVYWYRQLPEEGLKFMVYLQKENIIDESGMPKERFSAEFPKEGPSILRIQQVVRGDSAAYFCASSQTQGAGAFFGQGTRLTVV.

This clonotype showed up just a few times. The rearrangement links TRBV5-6 to TRBJ2-5, with 7 bases matching TRBD1. J gave up 5 bases and V 3 bases, and 13 bases lay outside the gene matches. This CDR3 spans 16 amino acids. Germline lookup yields CDR1 SGHDT and CDR2 YYEEEE. CDR3 sequence reads: CASSSYGGARGETQYF. CDR3 DNA sequence: TGTGCCAGCAGCTCGTATGGTGGAGCCAGGGGGGAGACCCAGTACTTC.

This clonotype was seen more than once but under ten times. CDR3 amino acids: CASSQDPENIQYF. The CDR3 region has the DNA TGTGCCAGCAGCCAAGACCCTGAGAACATTCAGTACTTC. The rearrangement uses TRBV4-2 and TRBJ2-4; D remains unclear. CDR3 length: 13 residues. V lost 0 bases, J lost 7 bases, and 7 bases lay in between. Germline-derived CDR1 and CDR2 are LGHNA and YNFKEQ.

The chain recombines TRBV7-9 with TRBJ2-7; D may be TRBD1 (5 bases). CDR3 size: 14 residues. Trimming removed 1 base from V and 4 bases from J, with 11 bases in between. Germline CDR1 and CDR2: SEHNR and FQNEAQ (reference sequence). CDR3 nucleotides: TGTGCCAGCAGCTTAGAGACAGTAGCTTACGAGCAGTACTTC. It codes for CASSLETVAYEQYF.

This clonotype was recorded many times. The chain links TRBV20-1 to TRBJ2-2; no firm D call. Germline CDR1 DFQATT, CDR2 SNEGSKA (reference sequence). The CDR3 spans 16 residues. Trimming removed 0 bases from V and 0 bases from J, with 11 bases in between. The CDR3 coding sequence is TGCAGTGCTAGAGACCCCAGTAGGGCGAACACCGGGGAGCTGTTTTTT. Its translation is CSARDPSRANTGELFF.

This clonotype was seen more than once but under ten times. This chain links TRBV30 with TRBJ1-5, with D unresolved. CDR3 length: 12 residues. Deletions cut 1 base from V and 2 bases from J, with 3 bases between. From germline, CDR1 is GTSNPN and CDR2 SVGIG (reference sequence). CDR3 protein: CAWSEGNQPQHF. The CDR3 DNA is TGTGCCTGGAGTGAGGGCAATCAGCCCCAGCATTTT. The variable domain in full, completed from reference TRBV30 and TRBJ1-5, reads SQTIHQWPATLVQPVGSPLSLECTVEGTSNPNLYWYRQAAGRGLQLLFYSVGIGQISSEVPQNLSASRPQDRQFILSSKKLLLSDSGFYLCAWSEGNQPQHFGDGTRLSIL.

The chain has TRBV10-3 and TRBJ2-7; 7 bases agree with TRBD1. The germline CDR1 and CDR2 sequences are ENHRY and SYGVKD. CDR3 size: 14 residues. V lost 2 bases, J lost 6 bases, and 7 bases stayed unmatched. The CDR3 DNA sequence: TGTGCCATCAGTGAGGGACCCGGGACAGCCGAGCAGTACTTC. The encoded protein is CAISEGPGTAEQYF.

Only a few counts were recorded for this clonotype. The genes are TRBV3-1 and TRBJ2-7; D is unclear. Germline loops: CDR1 LGHDT, CDR2 YNNKEL (reference sequence). V shed 0 bases and J shed 2 bases, with 11 bases lying between them. This CDR3 region has 15 residues. The CDR3 region is CASSQDGASAYEQYF. DNA of the CDR3: TGTGCCAGCAGCCAAGATGGAGCCAGTGCCTACGAGCAGTACTTC.

This clonotype was detected a few times. V usage is TRBV12-3 or TRBV12-4 and J usage is TRBJ2-7; 7 positions match TRBD1. The trim removed 4 bases at V and 4 bases at J, leaving 10 bases unmatched. This CDR3 is built from 15 residues. In DNA form, the CDR3 reads TGTGCCAGCAGTTCTGGACAGGACCTTATGTACGAGCAGTACTTC. This encodes CASSSGQDLMYEQYF.

A few counts support this clonotype. V and J are TRBV12-3 or TRBV12-4 and TRBJ1-4; 8 positions match TRBD1. The CDR3 is 15 residues long. V dropped 5 bases and J dropped 8; count of bases not matched to a gene: 10. CDR3 loop: CASSPRWTGREKLFF. As DNA, the CDR3 is TGTGCCAGCAGTCCCCGGTGGACAGGGAGGGAAAAACTGTTTTTT.

The chain joins TRBV5-4 to TRBJ2-2, with TRBD1 matching over 8 bases. Germline CDR1 SGHNT, CDR2 YYREEE (reference sequence). V dropped 4 bases and J dropped 3; count of bases not matched to a gene: 5. The CDR3 is made up of 15 amino acids. The chain's CDR3 is CASSMDRVDTGELFF. The CDR3 DNA is TGTGCCAGCAGCATGGACAGGGTGGACACCGGGGAGCTGTTTTTT.

The table lists this clonotype with a few counts. CDR3 amino acids: CSVQKGDNQPQHF. For the CDR3, the DNA is TGCAGCGTTCAAAAAGGGGACAATCAGCCCCAGCATTTT. The V gene is TRBV29-1, the J gene TRBJ1-5, with a possible D match to TRBD1 (5 bases). The CDR3 consists of 13 residues. With 5 bases removed from V and 3 bases from J, the gap between germline ends came to 11 bases. Looked up from germline, CDR1 is SQVTM and CDR2 is ANQGSEA.

This clonotype is a singleton in its sample. The chain couples TRBV20-1 to TRBJ1-1; no clear D. The V and J ends lost 6 bases and 1 base respectively, with 9 bases between them. Germline V lookup: CDR1 DFQATT, CDR2 SNEGSKA (reference sequence). This CDR3 spans 12 amino acids. In DNA, the CDR3 is TGCAGTGCCATACCGGAGAACACTGAAGCTTTCTTT. Protein sequence: CSAIPENTEAFF.

This clonotype was counted a few times. J is TRBJ2-7 and V is TRBV5-1; 12 bases align to TRBD2. The length of the CDR3 is 15 residues. Unmatched junction bases numbered 7, after V lost 4 bases and J lost 5 bases. Germline loops: CDR1 SGHRS, CDR2 YFSETQ. The CDR3 DNA follows: TGCGCCAGCAGCCCGCCGACTAGCGGGAGTCACGAGCAGTACTTC. Its protein product is CASSPPTSGSHEQYF.

As DNA, the CDR3 is TGTGCCAGCATTCCCCGGACAGGAGCGAACACTGAAGCTTTCTTT. This encodes CASIPRTGANTEAFF. V and J are TRBV5-5 and TRBJ1-1, with 7 bases fitting TRBD1. The CDR3 runs 15 residues. Germline CDR1 is SGHKS and CDR2 is YYEKEE (reference sequence). V shed 6 bases and J 1 base; nucleotides not matched to a gene: 9.

J is TRBJ1-1 and V is TRBV29-1, with no clear D. V shed 5 bases and J shed 5 bases, with 6 bases lying between them. From germline, CDR1 is SQVTM and CDR2 ANQGSEA. The CDR3 sequence is 10 residues long. The CDR3 reads CSVFDTEAFF. CDR3 sequence (DNA): TGCAGCGTTTTTGATACTGAAGCTTTCTTT. The full variable domain, in which reference TRBV29-1 and TRBJ1-1 provide the parts outside the CDR3, is SAVISQKPSRDICQRGTSLTIQCQVDSQVTMMFWYRQQPGQSLTLIATANQGSEATYESGFVIDKFPISRPNLTFSTLTVSNMSPEDSSIYLCSVFDTEAFFGQGTRLTVV.

A few counts support this clonotype. The rearrangement joins TRBV11-2 to TRBJ2-2, with D unresolved. Germline CDR1 is SGHAT and CDR2 is FQNNGV. The CDR3 contains 13 residues. With 5 bases removed from V and 0 bases from J, the gap between germline ends came to 4 bases. The DNA for the CDR3 is TGTGCCAGCAGCGTCGCGAACACCGGGGAGCTGTTTTTT. Encoded protein: CASSVANTGELFF.

The V call is TRBV12-3 or TRBV12-4, the J call TRBJ1-5; D might be TRBD1 (6 bases). The CDR3 has 15 amino acids. Trimming removed 4 bases at V and 3 bases at J, with 13 bases between. The CDR3 is CASSSVRGTNQPQHF. CDR3 in DNA: TGTGCCAGCAGTTCCGTCAGGGGCACCAATCAGCCCCAGCATTTT.

The chain is built from TRBV27 and TRBJ2-6; D possibly corresponds to TRBD1 (6 bases). The V end lost 1 base, the J end lost 3 bases, and 13 bases lay between the germline ends. The CDR3 has 17 amino acids. Germline CDR1 reads MNHEY; CDR2 reads SMNVEV (reference sequence). The CDR3: CASSLLATGIGANVLTF. Written as DNA, the CDR3 is TGTGCCAGCAGTTTATTGGCCACAGGGATTGGGGCCAACGTCCTGACTTTC. Based on the CDR3 plus reference TRBV27 and TRBJ2-6, the full variable domain is EAQVTQNPRYLITVTGKKLTVTCSQNMNHEYMSWYRQDPGLGLRQIYYSMNVEVTDKGDVPEGYKVSRKEKRNFPLILESPSPNQTSLYFCASSLLATGIGANVLTFGAGSRLTVL.

Comment on this clonotype: A much larger clone sits a single nucleotide away, making a read error possible. The J gene is TRBJ1-6, the V gene TRBV2; 10 nucleotides align to TRBD1. The CDR3 consists of 14 residues. Germline V lookup: CDR1 SNHLY, CDR2 FYNNEI. V gave up 8 bases and J gave up 7 bases; unmatched junction bases: 5. The CDR3 DNA is TGTGCCAGCGGTTCGACAGGGGGCAATTCACCCCTCCACTTT. It translates to CASGSTGGNSPLHF.

This chain links TRBV13 with TRBJ2-2; no firm D call. Germline CDR1 is PRHDT and CDR2 is FYEKMQ (reference sequence). The CDR3 contains 11 residues. The ends were cut back, 6 bases at V and 8 bases at J, with 7 bases in the middle. This chain's CDR3 is CASRRWGELFF. The DNA of the CDR3 is TGTGCCAGCAGACGGTGGGGGGAGCTGTTTTTT. Combining the CDR3 with reference TRBV13 and TRBJ2-2 gives the whole variable domain AAGVIQSPRHLIKEKRETATLKCYPIPRHDTVYWYQQGPGQDPQFLISFYEKMQSDKGSIPDRFSAQQFSDYHSELNMSSLELGDSALYFCASRRWGELFFGEGSRLTVL.

The genes are TRBV27 and TRBJ1-2; D unresolved. Trimming left V 0 bases short and J 3 bases short, with 11 bases between. Germline CDR1 is MNHEY and CDR2 is SMNVEV (reference sequence). The CDR3 contains 15 residues. CDR3 nucleotide sequence: TGTGCCAGCAGTTTATCCCCACAGATTTACTATGGCTACACCTTC. This codes for CASSLSPQIYYGYTF.